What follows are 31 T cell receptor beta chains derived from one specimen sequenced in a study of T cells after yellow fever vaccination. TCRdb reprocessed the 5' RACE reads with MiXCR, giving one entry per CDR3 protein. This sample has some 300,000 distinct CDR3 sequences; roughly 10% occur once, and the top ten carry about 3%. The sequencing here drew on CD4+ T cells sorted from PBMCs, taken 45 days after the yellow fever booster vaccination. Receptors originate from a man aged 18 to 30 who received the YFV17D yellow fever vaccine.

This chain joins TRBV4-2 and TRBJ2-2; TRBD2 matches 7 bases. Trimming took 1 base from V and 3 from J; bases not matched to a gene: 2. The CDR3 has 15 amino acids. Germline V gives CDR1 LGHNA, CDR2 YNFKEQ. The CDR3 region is CASSQGTSDTGELFF. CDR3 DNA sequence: TGTGCCAGCAGCCAAGGAACTAGCGACACCGGGGAGCTGTTTTTT.

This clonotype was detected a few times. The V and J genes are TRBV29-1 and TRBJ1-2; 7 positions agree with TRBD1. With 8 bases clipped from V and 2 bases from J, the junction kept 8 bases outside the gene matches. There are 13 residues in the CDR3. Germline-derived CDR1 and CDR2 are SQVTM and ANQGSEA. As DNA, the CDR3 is TGCAGCACCGGGACAGCGGAAAACTATGGCTACACCTTC. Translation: CSTGTAENYGYTF.

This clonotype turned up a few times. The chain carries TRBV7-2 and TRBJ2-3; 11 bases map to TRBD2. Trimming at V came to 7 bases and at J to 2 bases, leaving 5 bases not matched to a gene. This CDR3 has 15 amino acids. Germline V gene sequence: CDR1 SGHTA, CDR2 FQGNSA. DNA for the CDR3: TGTGCCAGCAACGTAGCGGGGGGGAACACAGATACGCAGTATTTT. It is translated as CASNVAGGNTDTQYF.

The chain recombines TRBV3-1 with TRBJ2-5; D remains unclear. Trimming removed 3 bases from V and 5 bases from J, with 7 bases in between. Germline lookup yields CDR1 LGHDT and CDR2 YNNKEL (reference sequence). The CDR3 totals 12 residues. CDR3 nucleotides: TGTGCCAGCAGCCAGGGGTACGAGACCCAGTACTTC. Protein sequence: CASSQGYETQYF.

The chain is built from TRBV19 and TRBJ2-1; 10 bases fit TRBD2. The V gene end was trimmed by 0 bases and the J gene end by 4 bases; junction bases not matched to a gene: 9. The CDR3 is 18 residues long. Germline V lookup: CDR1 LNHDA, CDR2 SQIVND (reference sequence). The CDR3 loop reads CASSIDQLAGTTYNEQFF. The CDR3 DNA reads TGTGCCAGTAGTATAGATCAACTAGCGGGGACCACTTACAATGAGCAGTTCTTC.

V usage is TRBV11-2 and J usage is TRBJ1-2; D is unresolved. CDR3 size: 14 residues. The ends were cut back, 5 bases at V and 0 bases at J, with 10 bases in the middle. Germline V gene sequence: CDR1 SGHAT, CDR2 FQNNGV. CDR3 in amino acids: CASSPQRANYGYTF. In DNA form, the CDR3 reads TGTGCCAGCAGCCCGCAGAGAGCTAACTATGGCTACACCTTC.

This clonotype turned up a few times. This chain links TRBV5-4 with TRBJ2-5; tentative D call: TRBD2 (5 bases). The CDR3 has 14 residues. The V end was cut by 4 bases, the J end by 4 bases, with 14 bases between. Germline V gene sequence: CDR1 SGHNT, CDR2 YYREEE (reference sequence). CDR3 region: CASSGFAGGETQYF. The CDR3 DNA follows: TGTGCCAGCAGCGGATTCGCGGGTGGAGAGACCCAGTACTTC.

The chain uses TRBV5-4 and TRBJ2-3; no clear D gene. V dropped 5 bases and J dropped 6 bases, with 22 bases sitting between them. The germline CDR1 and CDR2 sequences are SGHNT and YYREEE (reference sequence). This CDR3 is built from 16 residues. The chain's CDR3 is CASSPAEALISDTQYF. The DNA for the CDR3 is TGTGCCAGCAGTCCTGCGGAAGCCTTAATTTCGGATACGCAGTATTTT.

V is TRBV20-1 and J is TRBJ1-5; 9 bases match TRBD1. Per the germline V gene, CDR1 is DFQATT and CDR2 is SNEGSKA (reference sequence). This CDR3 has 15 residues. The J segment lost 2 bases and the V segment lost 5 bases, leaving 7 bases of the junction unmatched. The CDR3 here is CSAGGTGKGNQPQHF. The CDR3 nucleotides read TGCAGTGCTGGGGGGACAGGGAAGGGCAATCAGCCCCAGCATTTT.

The CDR3 sequence is CASSKAHERTRQETQYF. The CDR3 coding sequence is TGTGCCAGCAGCAAAGCCCACGAGAGGACACGACAAGAGACCCAGTACTTC. The chain combines TRBV21-1 with TRBJ2-5; TRBD1, as called in the table, went unchecked against the DNA. TRBV21-1 is a known pseudogene. The CDR3 has 17 amino acids.

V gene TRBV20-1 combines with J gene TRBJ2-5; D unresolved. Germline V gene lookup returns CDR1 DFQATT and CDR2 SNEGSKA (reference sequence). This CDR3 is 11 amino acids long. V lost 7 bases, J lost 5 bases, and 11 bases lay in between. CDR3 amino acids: CSVERPETQYF. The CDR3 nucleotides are TGCAGTGTTGAGAGGCCGGAGACCCAGTACTTC.

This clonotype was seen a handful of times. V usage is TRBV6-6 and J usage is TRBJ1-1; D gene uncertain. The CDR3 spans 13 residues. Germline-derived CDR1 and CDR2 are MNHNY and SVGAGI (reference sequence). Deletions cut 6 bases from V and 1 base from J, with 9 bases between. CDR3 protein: CASSPVQNTEAFF. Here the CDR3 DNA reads TGTGCCAGCAGCCCCGTCCAGAACACTGAAGCTTTCTTT.

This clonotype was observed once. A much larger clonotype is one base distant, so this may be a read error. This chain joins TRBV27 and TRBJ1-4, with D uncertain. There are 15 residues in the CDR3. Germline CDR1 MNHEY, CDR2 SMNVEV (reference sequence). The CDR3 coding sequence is TGTGCCAGCAGCCCCGTTTGGGCAACTAAGGAAAAACTGTTTTTT. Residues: CASSPVWATKEKLFF.

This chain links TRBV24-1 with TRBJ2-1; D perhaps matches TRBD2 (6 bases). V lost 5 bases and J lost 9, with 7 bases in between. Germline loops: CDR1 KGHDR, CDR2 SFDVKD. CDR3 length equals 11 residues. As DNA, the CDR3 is TGTGCCACCAGTGGCGGGGTTGAGCAGTTCTTC. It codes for CATSGGVEQFF.

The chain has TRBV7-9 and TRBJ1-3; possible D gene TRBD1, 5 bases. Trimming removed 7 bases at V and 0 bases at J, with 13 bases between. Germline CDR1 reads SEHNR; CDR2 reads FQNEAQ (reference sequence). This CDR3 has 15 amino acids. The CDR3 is CASTRTGPSGNTIYF. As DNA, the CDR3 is TGTGCCAGCACCCGAACAGGACCCTCTGGAAACACCATATATTTT.

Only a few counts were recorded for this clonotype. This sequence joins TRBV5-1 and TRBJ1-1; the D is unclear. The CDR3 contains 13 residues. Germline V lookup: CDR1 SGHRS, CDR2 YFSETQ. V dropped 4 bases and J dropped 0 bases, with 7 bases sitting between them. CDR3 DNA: TGCGCCAGCAGCACGGTGGTGAACACTGAAGCTTTCTTT. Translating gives CASSTVVNTEAFF.

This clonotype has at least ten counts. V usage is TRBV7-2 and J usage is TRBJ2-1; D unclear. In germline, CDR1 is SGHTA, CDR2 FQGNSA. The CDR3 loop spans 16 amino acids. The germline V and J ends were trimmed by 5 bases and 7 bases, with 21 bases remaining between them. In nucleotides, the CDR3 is TGTGCCAGCAGCACGGTTGGGGATCCGACCATGAATGAGCAGTTCTTC. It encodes CASSTVGDPTMNEQFF.

The CDR3 sequence is CASSLVVSGDDGYTF. CDR3 in DNA: TGTGCCAGCAGCTTAGTGGTTTCAGGGGACGATGGCTACACCTTC. This sequence joins TRBV7-6 and TRBJ1-2; D is possibly TRBD1 (6 bases). Germline V gene sequence: CDR1 SGHVS, CDR2 FNYEAQ. V was clipped by 1 base and J by 6 bases, with 15 bases between them. There are 15 residues in the CDR3.

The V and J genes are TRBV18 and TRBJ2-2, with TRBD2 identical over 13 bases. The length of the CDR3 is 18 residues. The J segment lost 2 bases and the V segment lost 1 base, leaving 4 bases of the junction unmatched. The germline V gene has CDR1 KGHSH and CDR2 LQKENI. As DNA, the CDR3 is TGTGCCAGCTCACCACGGACTAGCGGGGGCCAAAACACCGGGGAGCTGTTTTTT. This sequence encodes CASSPRTSGGQNTGELFF.

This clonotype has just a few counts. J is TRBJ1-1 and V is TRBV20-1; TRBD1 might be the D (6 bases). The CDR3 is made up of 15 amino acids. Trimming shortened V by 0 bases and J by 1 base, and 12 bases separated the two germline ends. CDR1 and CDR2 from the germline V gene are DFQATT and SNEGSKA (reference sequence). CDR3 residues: CSARDPRGGNTEAFF. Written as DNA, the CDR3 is TGCAGTGCTAGAGATCCTAGGGGGGGGAACACTGAAGCTTTCTTT.

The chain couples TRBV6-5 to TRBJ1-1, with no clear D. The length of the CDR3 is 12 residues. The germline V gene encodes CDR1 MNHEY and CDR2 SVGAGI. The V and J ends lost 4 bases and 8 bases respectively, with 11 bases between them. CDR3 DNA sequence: TGTGCCAGCAGTTCTCGGGGTCTCGAAGCTTTCTTT. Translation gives CASSSRGLEAFF.

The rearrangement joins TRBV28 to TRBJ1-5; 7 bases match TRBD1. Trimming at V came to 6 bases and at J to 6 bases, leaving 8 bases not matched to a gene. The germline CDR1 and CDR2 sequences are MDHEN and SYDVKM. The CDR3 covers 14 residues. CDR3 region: CASSVGGAGQPQHF. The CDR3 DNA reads TGTGCCAGCAGCGTAGGGGGCGCGGGTCAGCCCCAGCATTTT.

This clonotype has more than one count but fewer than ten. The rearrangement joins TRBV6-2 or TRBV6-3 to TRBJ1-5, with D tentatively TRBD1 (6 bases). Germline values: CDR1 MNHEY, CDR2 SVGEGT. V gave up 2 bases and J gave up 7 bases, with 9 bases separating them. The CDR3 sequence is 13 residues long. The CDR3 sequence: CASSYRGWQPQHF. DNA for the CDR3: TGTGCCAGCAGTTACAGGGGGTGGCAGCCCCAGCATTTT.

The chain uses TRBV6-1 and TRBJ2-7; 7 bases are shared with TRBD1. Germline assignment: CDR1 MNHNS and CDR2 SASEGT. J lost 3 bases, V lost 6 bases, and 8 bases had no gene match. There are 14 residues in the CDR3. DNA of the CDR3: TGTGCCAGCAGCGGACAGGTGATTAACTACGAGCAGTACGTC. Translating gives CASSGQVINYEQYV.

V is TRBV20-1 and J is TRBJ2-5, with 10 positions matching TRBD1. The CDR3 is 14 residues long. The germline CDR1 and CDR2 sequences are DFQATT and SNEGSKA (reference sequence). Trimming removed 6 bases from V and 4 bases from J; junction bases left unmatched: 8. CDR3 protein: CSAARQGARETQYF. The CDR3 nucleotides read TGCAGTGCCGCCCGACAGGGGGCCAGAGAGACCCAGTACTTC.

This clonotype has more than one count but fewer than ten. CDR3 residues: CASSPTPDRSYEQYV. The CDR3 coding sequence is TGTGCCAGCAGTCCCACTCCCGACCGGTCCTACGAGCAGTACGTC. This chain links TRBV12-3 or TRBV12-4 with TRBJ2-7; D gene ambiguous. Trimming shortened V by 5 bases and J by 1 base, and 15 bases separated the two germline ends. This CDR3 spans 15 amino acids.

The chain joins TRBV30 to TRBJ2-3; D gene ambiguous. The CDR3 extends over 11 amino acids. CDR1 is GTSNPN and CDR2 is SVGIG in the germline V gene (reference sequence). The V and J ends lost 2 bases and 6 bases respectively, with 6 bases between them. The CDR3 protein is CAWSRVDTQYF. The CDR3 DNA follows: TGTGCCTGGAGTAGGGTGGATACGCAGTATTTT.

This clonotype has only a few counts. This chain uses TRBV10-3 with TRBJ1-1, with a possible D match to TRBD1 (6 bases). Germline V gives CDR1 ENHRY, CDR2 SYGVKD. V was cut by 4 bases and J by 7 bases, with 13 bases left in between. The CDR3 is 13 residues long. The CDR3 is CAISVGGQDEAFF. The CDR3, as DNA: TGTGCCATCAGTGTCGGGGGGCAGGATGAAGCTTTCTTT.

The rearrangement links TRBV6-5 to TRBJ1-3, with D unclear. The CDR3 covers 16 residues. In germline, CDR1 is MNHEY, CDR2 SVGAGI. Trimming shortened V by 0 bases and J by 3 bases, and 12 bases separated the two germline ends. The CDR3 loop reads CASSYSVAGVGNTIYF. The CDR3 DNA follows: TGTGCCAGCAGTTACTCGGTCGCGGGAGTTGGAAACACCATATATTTT.

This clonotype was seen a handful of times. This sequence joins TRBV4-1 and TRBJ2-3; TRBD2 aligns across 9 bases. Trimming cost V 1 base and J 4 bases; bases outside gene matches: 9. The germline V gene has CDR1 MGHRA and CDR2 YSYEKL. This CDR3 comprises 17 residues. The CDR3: CASSQVRTSGFADTQYF. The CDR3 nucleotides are TGCGCCAGCAGCCAAGTGCGCACTAGCGGGTTCGCAGATACGCAGTATTTT.

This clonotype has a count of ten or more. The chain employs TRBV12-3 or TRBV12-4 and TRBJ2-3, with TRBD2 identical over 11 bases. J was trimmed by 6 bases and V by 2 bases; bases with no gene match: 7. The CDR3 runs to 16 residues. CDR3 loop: CASSLRLAGGGDTQYF. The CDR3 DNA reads TGTGCCAGCAGTTTAAGGCTAGCGGGGGGTGGGGATACGCAGTATTTT.